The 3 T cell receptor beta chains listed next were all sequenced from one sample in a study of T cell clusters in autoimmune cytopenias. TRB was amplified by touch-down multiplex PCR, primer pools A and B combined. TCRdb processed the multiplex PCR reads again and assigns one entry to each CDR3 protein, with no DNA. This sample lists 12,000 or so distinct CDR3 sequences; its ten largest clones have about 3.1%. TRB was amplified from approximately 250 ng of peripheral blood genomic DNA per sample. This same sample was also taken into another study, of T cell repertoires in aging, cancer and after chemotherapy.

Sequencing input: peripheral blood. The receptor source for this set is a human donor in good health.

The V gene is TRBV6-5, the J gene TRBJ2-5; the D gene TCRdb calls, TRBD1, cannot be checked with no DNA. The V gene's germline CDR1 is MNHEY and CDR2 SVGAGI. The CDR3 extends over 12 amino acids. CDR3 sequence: CASTPTSWTQYF.

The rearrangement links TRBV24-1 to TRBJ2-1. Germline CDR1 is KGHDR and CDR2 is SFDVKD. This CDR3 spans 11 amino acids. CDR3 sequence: CATTFANEQFF.

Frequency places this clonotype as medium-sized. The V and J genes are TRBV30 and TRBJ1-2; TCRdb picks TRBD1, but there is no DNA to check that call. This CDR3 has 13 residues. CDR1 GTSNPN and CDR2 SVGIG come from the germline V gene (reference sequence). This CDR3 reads CAWSADRGGGYTF.